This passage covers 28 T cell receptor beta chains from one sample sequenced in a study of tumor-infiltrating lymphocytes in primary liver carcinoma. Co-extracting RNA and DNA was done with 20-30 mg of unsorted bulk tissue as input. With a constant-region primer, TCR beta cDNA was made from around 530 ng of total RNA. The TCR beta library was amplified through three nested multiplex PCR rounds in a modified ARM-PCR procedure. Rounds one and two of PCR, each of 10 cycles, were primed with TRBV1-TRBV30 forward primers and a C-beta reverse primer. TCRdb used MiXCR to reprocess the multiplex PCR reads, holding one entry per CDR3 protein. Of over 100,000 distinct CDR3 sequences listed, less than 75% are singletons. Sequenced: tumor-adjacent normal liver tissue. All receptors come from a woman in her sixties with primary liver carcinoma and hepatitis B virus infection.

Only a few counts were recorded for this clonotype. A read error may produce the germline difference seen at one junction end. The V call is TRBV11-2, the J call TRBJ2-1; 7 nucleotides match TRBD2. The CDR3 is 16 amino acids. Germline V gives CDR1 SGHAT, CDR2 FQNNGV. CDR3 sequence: CASSFGLGGPWNGQFF. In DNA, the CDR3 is TGTGCCAGCAGCTTCGGTTTGGGAGGGCCTTGGAATGGGCAGTTCTTC.

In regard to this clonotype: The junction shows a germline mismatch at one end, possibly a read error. CDR3 loop: CSVIKTCYNVQFF. CDR3 nucleotides: TGCAGCGTTATTAAGACATGCTACAATGTGCAGTTCTTC. The chain is built from TRBV29-1 and TRBJ2-1; no definite D call. The CDR3 spans 13 residues. In germline, CDR1 is SQVTM, CDR2 ANQGSEA.

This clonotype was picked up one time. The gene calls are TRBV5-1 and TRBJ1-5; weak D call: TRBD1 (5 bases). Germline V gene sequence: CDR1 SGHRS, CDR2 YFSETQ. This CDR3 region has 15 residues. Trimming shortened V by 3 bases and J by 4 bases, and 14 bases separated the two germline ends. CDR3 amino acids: CASSSGGGCNQPQHF. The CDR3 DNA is TGCGCCAGCAGCTCCGGCGGGGGTTGTAATCAGCCCCAGCATTTT.

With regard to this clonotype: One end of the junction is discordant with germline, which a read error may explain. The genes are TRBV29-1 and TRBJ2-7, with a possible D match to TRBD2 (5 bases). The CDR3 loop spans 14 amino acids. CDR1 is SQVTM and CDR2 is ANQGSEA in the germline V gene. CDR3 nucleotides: TGTAGCGTGGCTGGGATAGCGAGAACCTACGGGCAGTACTTC. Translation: CSVAGIARTYGQYF.

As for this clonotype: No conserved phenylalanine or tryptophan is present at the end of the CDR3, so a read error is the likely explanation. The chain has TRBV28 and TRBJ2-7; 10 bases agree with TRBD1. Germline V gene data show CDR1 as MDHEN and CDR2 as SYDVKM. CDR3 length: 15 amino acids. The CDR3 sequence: CAGSFAGTGDYEQYS. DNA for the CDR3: TGTGCCGGCAGTTTTGCCGGGACAGGGGACTACGAGCAGTACTCC.

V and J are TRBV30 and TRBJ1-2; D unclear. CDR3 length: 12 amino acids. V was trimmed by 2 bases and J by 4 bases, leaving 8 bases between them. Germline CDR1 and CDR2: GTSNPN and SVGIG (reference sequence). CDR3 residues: CAWSMSSYGYTF. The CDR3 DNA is TGTGCCTGGAGTATGAGTAGCTATGGCTACACCTTC. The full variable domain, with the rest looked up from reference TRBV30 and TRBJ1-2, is SQTIHQWPATLVQPVGSPLSLECTVEGTSNPNLYWYRQAAGRGLQLLFYSVGIGQISSEVPQNLSASRPQDRQFILSSKKLLLSDSGFYLCAWSMSSYGYTFGSGTRLTVV.

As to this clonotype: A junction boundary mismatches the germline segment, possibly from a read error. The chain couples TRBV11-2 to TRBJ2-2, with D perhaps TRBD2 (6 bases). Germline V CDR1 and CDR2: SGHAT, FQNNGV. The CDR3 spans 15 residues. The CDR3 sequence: CSSSLWGDSTGELFF. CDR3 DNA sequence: TGTTCCAGCAGCTTATGGGGGGATTCGACCGGGGAGCTGTTTTTC. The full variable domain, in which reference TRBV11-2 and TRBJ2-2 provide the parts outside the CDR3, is EAGVAQSPRYKIIEKRQSVAFWCNPISGHATLYWYQQILGQGPKLLIQFQNNGVVDDSQLPKDRFSAERLKGVDSTLKIQPAKLEDSAVYLCSSSLWGDSTGELFFGEGSRLTVL.

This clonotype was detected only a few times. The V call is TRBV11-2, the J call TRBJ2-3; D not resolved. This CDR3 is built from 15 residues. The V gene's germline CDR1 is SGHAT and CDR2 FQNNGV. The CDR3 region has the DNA TGTACCGGCAGCTCCTTCTCGACCAGTACAGATACGCAGTATTTT. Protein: CTGSSFSTSTDTQYF.

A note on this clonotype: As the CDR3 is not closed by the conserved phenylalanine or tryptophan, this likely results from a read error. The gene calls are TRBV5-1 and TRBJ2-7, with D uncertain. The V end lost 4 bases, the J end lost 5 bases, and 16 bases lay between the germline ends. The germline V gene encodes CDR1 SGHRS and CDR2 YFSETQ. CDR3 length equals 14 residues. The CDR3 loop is CASSEYIGPHEQYL. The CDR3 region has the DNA TGCGCCAGCAGCGAGTATATAGGCCCCCACGAGCAGTACTTA.

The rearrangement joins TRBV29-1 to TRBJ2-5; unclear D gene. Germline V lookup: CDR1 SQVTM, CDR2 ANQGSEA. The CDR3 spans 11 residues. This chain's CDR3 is CGLKYQETQYF. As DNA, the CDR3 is TGCGGCCTTAAATACCAAGAGACCCAGTACTTC.

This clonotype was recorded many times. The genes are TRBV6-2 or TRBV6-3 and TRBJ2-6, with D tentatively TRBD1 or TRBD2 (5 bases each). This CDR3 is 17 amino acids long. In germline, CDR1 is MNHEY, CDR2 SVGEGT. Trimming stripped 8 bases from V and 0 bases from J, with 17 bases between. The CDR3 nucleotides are TGTGCCAGCGGCCCTCGGGGACGTCTCTCTGGGGCCAACGTCCTGACTTTC. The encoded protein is CASGPRGRLSGANVLTF.

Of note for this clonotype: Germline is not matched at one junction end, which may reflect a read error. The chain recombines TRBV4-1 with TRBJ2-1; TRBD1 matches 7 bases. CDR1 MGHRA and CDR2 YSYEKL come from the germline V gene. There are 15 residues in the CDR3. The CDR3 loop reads CTSSTRRQGLNEQFF. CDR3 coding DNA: TGCACCAGCAGCACCAGAAGACAGGGTCTCAATGAGCAGTTCTTC.

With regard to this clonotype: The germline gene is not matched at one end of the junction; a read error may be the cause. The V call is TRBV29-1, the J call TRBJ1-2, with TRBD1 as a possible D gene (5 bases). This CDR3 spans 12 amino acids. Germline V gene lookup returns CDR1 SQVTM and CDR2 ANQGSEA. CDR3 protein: CSVGAGSYGYTF. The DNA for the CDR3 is TGTAGCGTCGGGGCGGGGAGCTATGGCTACACCTTC.

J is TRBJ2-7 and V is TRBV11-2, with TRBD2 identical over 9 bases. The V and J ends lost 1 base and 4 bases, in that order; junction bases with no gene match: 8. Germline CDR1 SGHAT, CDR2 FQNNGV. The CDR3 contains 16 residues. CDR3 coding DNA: TGTGCCAGCAGCTTAGGATCAGGGCGGGAGGGATACGAGCAGTACTTC. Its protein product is CASSLGSGREGYEQYF.

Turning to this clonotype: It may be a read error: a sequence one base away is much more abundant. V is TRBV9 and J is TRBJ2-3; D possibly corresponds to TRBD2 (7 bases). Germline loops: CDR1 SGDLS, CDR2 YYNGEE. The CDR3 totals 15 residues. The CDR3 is CANSPPGGLGNTQYF. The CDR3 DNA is TGTGCCAACAGCCCCCCCGGGGGGCTAGGGAATACGCAGTATTTT.

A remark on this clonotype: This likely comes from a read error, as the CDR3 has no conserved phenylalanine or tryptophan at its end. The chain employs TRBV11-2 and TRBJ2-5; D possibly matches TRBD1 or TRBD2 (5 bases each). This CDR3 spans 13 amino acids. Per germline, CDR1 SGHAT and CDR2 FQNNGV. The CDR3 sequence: CASSWDAQETQYL. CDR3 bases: TGTGCCAGTAGCTGGGACGCCCAAGAGACCCAGTACTTA.

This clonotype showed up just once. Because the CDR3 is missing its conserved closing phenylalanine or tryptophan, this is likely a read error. CDR3 in amino acids: CSVDPRTGLVSYGYTN. The CDR3 bases are TGCAGCGTTGACCCGCGGACAGGACTCGTCTCCTATGGCTACACCAAC. V gene TRBV29-1 combines with J gene TRBJ1-2; 7 nucleotides agree with TRBD1. Trimming removed 3 bases from V and 4 bases from J; junction bases left unmatched: 14. Germline assignment: CDR1 SQVTM and CDR2 ANQGSEA. The CDR3 sequence is 16 residues long.

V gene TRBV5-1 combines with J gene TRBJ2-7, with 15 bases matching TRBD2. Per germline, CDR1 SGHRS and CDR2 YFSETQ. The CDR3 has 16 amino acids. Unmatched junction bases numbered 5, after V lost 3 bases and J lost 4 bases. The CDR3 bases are TGCGCCAGCAGCTCCGGACTAGCGGGAGGGCAGTACGAGCAGTACTTC. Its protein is CASSSGLAGGQYEQYF. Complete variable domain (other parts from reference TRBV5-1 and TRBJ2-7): KAGVTQTPRYLIKTRGQQVTLSCSPISGHRSVSWYQQTPGQGLQFLFEYFSETQRNKGNFPGRFSGRQFSNSRSEMNVSTLELGDSALYLCASSSGLAGGQYEQYFGPGTRLTVT.

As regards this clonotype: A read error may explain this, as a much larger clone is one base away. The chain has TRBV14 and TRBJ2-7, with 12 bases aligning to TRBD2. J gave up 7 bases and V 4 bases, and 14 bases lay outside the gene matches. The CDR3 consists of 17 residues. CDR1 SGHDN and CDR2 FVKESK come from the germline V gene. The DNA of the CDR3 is TGTGCCAGCAGCCTATGTTTTCGGACTAGCGGGACCGATGAGCAGTACTTC. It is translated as CASSLCFRTSGTDEQYF.

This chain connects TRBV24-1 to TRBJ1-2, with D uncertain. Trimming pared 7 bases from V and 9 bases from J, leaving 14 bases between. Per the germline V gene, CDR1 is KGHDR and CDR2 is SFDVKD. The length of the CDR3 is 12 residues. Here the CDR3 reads CATRALSRSYTF. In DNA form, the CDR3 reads TGTGCCACCAGAGCACTCTCGAGGAGCTACACCTTC.

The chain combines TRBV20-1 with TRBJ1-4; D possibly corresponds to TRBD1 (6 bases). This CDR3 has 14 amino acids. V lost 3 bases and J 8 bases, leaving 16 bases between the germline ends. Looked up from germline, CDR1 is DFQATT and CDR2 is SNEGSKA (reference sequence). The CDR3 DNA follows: TGCAGTGCTAGGGGGGACACCTCGAGGGAAAAACTGTTTTTT. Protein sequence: CSARGDTSREKLFF.

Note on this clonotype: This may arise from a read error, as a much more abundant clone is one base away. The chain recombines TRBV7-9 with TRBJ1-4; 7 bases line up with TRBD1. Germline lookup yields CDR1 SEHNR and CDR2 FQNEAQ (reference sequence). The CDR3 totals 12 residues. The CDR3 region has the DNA TGTACCAGCGGTAGGGGACAGGAAAAACTGTTTTTT. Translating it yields CTSGRGQEKLFF. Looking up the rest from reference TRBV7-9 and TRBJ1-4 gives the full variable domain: DTGVSQNPRHKITKRGQNVTFRCDPISEHNRLYWYRQTLGQGPEFLTYFQNEAQLEKSRLLSDRFSAERPKGSFSTLEIQRTEQGDSAMYLCTSGRGQEKLFFGSGTQLSVL.

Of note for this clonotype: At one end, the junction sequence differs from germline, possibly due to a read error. The chain's CDR3 is CANSLGEGSGANVLTF. For the CDR3, the DNA is TGTGCCAACAGCTTAGGGGAAGGCTCTGGGGCCAACGTCCTGACTTTC. The chain is built from TRBV7-9 and TRBJ2-6; TRBD1 might be the D (5 bases). The CDR3 contains 16 residues. The germline V gene encodes CDR1 SEHNR and CDR2 FQNEAQ (reference sequence).

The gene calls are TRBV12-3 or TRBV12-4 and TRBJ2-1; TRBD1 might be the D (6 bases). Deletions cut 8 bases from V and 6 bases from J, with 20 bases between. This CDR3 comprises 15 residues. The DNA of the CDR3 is TGTGCCAGCGGGCCCAGAGCCGGGACACTCAATGAGCAGTTCTTC. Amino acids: CASGPRAGTLNEQFF.

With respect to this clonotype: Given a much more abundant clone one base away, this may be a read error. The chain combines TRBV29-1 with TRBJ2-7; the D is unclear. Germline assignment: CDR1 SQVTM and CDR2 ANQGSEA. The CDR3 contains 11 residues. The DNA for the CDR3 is TGCAGAGTTGTGACGGTCTACGAGCAGTACTTC. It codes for CRVVTVYEQYF.

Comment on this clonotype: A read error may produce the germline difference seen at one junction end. CDR3 sequence: CTSRSGSSYNEQFF. As DNA, the CDR3 is TGTACCAGCAGGAGCGGAAGCTCCTACAATGAGCAGTTCTTC. The chain uses TRBV10-2 and TRBJ2-1; possible D gene TRBD2, 5 bases. CDR1 WSHSY and CDR2 SAAADI come from the germline V gene. The CDR3 is 14 residues long.

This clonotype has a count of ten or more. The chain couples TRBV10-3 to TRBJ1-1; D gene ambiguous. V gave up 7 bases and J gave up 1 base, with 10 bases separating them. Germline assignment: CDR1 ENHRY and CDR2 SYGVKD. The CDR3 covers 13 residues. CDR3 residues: CAIIGRENTEAFF. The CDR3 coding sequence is TGTGCCATCATCGGCCGTGAGAACACTGAAGCTTTCTTT.

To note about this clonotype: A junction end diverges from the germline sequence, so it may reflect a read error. Here the CDR3 DNA reads TGTGCCAGCAGCTCAGGGGCTAGTCCCCCTACGCCGTATTTT. Translation gives CASSSGASPPTPYF. This rearrangement joins TRBV7-3 to TRBJ2-3, with a tentative D call TRBD1 (6 bases). From germline, CDR1 is SGHTA and CDR2 FQGTGA. The CDR3 extends over 14 amino acids. The full variable domain, its missing parts supplied by reference TRBV7-3 and TRBJ2-3, is GAGVSQTPSNKVTEKGKYVELRCDPISGHTALYWYRQSLGQGPEFLIYFQGTGAADDSGLPNDRFFAVRPEGSVSTLKIQRTERGDSAVYLCASSSGASPPTPYFGPGTRLTVL.